This T cell receptor (beta chain) comes out of a study of blood T cell repertoires in COVID-19. Study as a whole: From the United States, Italy and Spain came samples of acute and convalescent COVID-19. PBMCs, B-cell-depleted T cells, or T cells provided the cDNA or gDNA that made up the material.

Those enrolled in Seattle joined during active infection and were followed longitudinally afterward. Authors' processing steps: Reference gene primers were amplified, and this amplification served to estimate nucleated cell counts. The table came from immunoSEQ multiplex PCR; TCRdb's copy has only in-frame clones and leaves some out. V, J and clone size are those of that table, while D and trimming were read from the DNA. The sample shows tens of thousands of clones, 89% of them seen only once. The V end was cut by 8 bases, the J end by 1 base, with 9 bases between. The length of the CDR3 is 13 residues. The V gene's germline CDR1 is MDHEN and CDR2 SYDVKM.

The receptor was isolated from a man aged 50-60 years with COVID-19, enrolled during active disease. The chain has TRBV28 and TRBJ2-1, with D possibly being TRBD1 (5 bases). Specimen: peripheral blood. CDR3 DNA: TGTGCCAGCCAGGGTATATCCTACAATGAGCAGTTCTTC. Its protein product is CASQGISYNEQFF.